Sequencing of this T cell receptor (beta chain) was carried out in a study of T-cell reconstitution after alpha-beta-depleted transplantation in children. Findings of the study overall: A year had passed since transplant, and T-cell counts and diversity by then came mostly from newly produced T cells. In some patients, recipient T cells and intrathymic progenitors surviving conditioning explained high day-60 diversity.

Points on this clonotype: Its antigen remains unknown. Since a much larger clone is just one base distant, this may be a read error. The CDR3 carries no conserved terminal phenylalanine or tryptophan, so it likely arises from a read error.

The CDR3 has 14 residues. Germline V gives CDR1 SEHNR, CDR2 FQNEAQ (reference sequence). After removal of 1 base from V and 6 bases from J, the junction contained 1 base not matched to a gene. The authors prepared the TCRbeta library with unique molecular identifiers. TCRdb redid the calling of the PCR reads with MiXCR, one entry per CDR3 protein. The table has some 300,000 distinct CDR3 sequences, less than 9.5% seen once. The source material was peripheral blood, sampled 360 days after TCRalphabeta/CD19-depleted stem cell transplant. The chain recombines TRBV7-9 with TRBJ1-4, with 8 positions matching TRBD1. The TCR sequence derives from a female patient aged 2-15 years who had a stem cell transplant for Fanconi anemia, so the T cells may come from the graft donor. The CDR3 nucleotides read TGTGCCAGCAGCTTAGACAGGGGGGATGAAAAACTGTTTTAT. Its protein product is CASSLDRGDEKLFY.